A single sample gave rise to the 24 T cell receptor beta chains below, sequenced in a study of human thymus T cells (dated by TCRdb to about 2020). Thymus tissue was obtained as surgical resects removed during corrective cardiac surgery. Libraries were constructed by the immunoSEQ multiplex PCR assay. In its TCRdb copy, this immuneACCESS table keeps in-frame sequences only and misses some clones. Where compared with another copy, unresolved V genes explain less than half of these, and the others have no known cause. The sample data list 100,000 to 150,000 clones, and 90% to 95% of these were observed just once. The ten largest account for 0.02% to 0.03% of the sample. Sequencing was done on a sample of thymus tissue. These receptors came from a boy in the first two years of life with a congenital heart defect but otherwise immunologically healthy.

The chain recombines TRBV6-1 with TRBJ2-3; 9 bases fit TRBD2. The ends lost 2 bases at V and 1 base at J; junction bases unmatched: 19. The CDR3 loop spans 21 amino acids. CDR1 and CDR2 from the germline V gene are MNHNS and SASEGT. CDR3 bases: TGTGCCAGCAGTGAACTATGGGGAGCGGGGGGCCACAATCCCTGCACAGATACGCAGTATTTT. Translated: CASSELWGAGGHNPCTDTQYF.

The V call is TRBV19, the J call TRBJ1-6; perhaps TRBD1 as D (5 bases). The CDR3 has 15 residues. V lost 5 bases to trimming and J lost 7 bases, with 15 bases between them. The germline gives CDR1 LNHDA, CDR2 SQIVND (reference sequence). For the CDR3, the DNA is TGTGCCAGTAGTGTTGGGGACTTTAAAAATTCACCCCTCCACTTT. As protein: CASSVGDFKNSPLHF.

The chain has TRBV7-9 and TRBJ2-5; D gene uncertain. The CDR3 extends over 14 amino acids. V dropped 5 bases and J dropped 5 bases, with 15 bases sitting between them. Germline V gene data show CDR1 as SEHNR and CDR2 as FQNEAQ (reference sequence). CDR3 in DNA: TGTGCCAGCAGCCCCATACGGTTTATGGAGACCCAGTACTTC. This gives the protein CASSPIRFMETQYF.

The J gene is TRBJ1-1, the V gene TRBV2; 8 bases are a match to TRBD1. CDR3 length equals 15 residues. Germline V gives CDR1 SNHLY, CDR2 FYNNEI. Trimming at V came to 5 bases and at J to 1 base, leaving 6 bases not matched to a gene. The CDR3 DNA reads as TGTGCCAGCAGTCTCCTGGACAGGGCGAACACTGAAGCTTTCTTT. This encodes CASSLLDRANTEAFF.

This chain joins TRBV19 and TRBJ1-2; the match to TRBD1 covers 8 bases. The V segment lost 6 bases and the J segment 7 bases; nucleotides outside the gene matches: 10. CDR3 length: 14 amino acids. Germline V CDR1 and CDR2: LNHDA, SQIVND (reference sequence). CDR3 bases: TGTGCCAGTAGGACCTTGGACAGGGTGGTTGGCTACACCTTC. It is translated as CASRTLDRVVGYTF.

The V gene is TRBV2, the J gene TRBJ2-3; TRBD2 matches 8 bases. The trim removed 6 bases at V and 6 bases at J, leaving 5 bases unmatched. Germline CDR1 and CDR2: SNHLY and FYNNEI. The CDR3 runs to 13 residues. The chain's CDR3 is CASSGGVSDTQYF. CDR3 coding DNA: TGTGCCAGCAGCGGGGGGGTATCGGATACGCAGTATTTT.

The chain carries TRBV6-1 and TRBJ1-5; 9 nucleotides agree with TRBD1. Germline trimming cut 7 bases from V and 6 bases from J; bases unmatched to any gene: 4. This CDR3 has 13 residues. Germline V gene sequence: CDR1 MNHNS, CDR2 SASEGT. CDR3 loop: CASTRDRVQPQHF. As DNA, the CDR3 is TGTGCCAGCACGCGGGACAGGGTTCAGCCCCAGCATTTT.

This clone was seen only once. This chain connects TRBV7-2 to TRBJ2-3; D perhaps matches TRBD2 (5 bases). CDR3 length: 15 residues. V was cut by 4 bases and J by 2 bases, with 13 bases left in between. The germline CDR1 and CDR2 sequences are SGHTA and FQGNSA. The CDR3 is CASSSPGKNTDTQYF. CDR3 nucleotide sequence: TGTGCCAGCAGCTCCCCGGGAAAGAACACAGATACGCAGTATTTT.

The rearrangement uses TRBV7-8 and TRBJ1-1; 9 bases are shared with TRBD1. Germline CDR1 is SGHVS and CDR2 is FQNEAQ. J lost 0 bases, V lost 3 bases, and 5 bases had no gene match. The CDR3 is made up of 16 amino acids. The CDR3 protein is CASSFGGQGLNTEAFF. The CDR3 region has the DNA TGTGCCAGCAGCTTTGGGGGACAGGGCTTGAACACTGAAGCTTTCTTT.

Here the CDR3 DNA reads TGTGCCAGTAGTACCACCGACAGGGGGATCAAGGAGACCCAGTACTTC. This codes for CASSTTDRGIKETQYF. This rearrangement joins TRBV19 to TRBJ2-5; 9 bases align to TRBD1. CDR1 is LNHDA and CDR2 is SQIVND in the germline V gene (reference sequence). V shed 4 bases and J 5 bases; nucleotides not matched to a gene: 11. The CDR3 consists of 16 residues.

The rearrangement uses TRBV4-2 and TRBJ1-2, with 7 bases that match TRBD1. Germline V gene sequence: CDR1 LGHNA, CDR2 YNFKEQ. The CDR3 is 13 residues long. V was pared by 5 bases and J by 6 bases, with 6 bases of the junction left unmatched. This CDR3 is CASSLQGWDGYTF. DNA for the CDR3: TGTGCCAGCAGCTTACAGGGGTGGGATGGCTACACCTTC.

V usage is TRBV5-6 and J usage is TRBJ2-5; D ambiguous. Trimming shortened V by 0 bases and J by 5 bases, and 17 bases separated the two germline ends. The CDR3 runs 16 residues. Germline V CDR1 and CDR2: SGHDT, YYEEEE. DNA of the CDR3: TGTGCCAGCAGCTTGGATGCAGGAACCGGAACGGAGACCCAGTACTTC. Protein sequence: CASSLDAGTGTETQYF.

The chain uses TRBV19 and TRBJ2-3, with D perhaps matching TRBD1 (5 bases). The V and J ends lost 6 bases and 2 bases respectively, with 12 bases between them. The CDR3 contains 14 residues. CDR1 is LNHDA, CDR2 SQIVND, per germline (reference sequence). CDR3 DNA sequence: TGTGCCAGTAGCCGACAGACCACCACAGATACGCAGTATTTT. It yields the protein CASSRQTTTDTQYF.

The chain links TRBV28 to TRBJ1-1; 7 bases are shared with TRBD1. This CDR3 is 19 amino acids long. After removal of 3 bases from V and 0 bases from J, the junction contained 16 bases not matched to a gene. Germline assignment: CDR1 MDHEN and CDR2 SYDVKM. This CDR3 is CASSFRGDREVYMNTEAFF. The CDR3 DNA reads TGTGCCAGCAGTTTCAGGGGGGATAGGGAAGTGTACATGAACACTGAAGCTTTCTTT.

V usage is TRBV7-2 and J usage is TRBJ2-1; D gene unclear. The CDR3 covers 15 residues. Germline-derived CDR1 and CDR2 are SGHTA and FQGNSA. V gave up 1 base and J gave up 7 bases, with 14 bases separating them. The CDR3 is CASSLGGPRANEQFF. CDR3 bases: TGTGCCAGCAGCTTAGGGGGTCCAAGGGCTAATGAGCAGTTCTTC.

The chain carries TRBV6-5 and TRBJ1-2; TRBD1 matches 9 bases. The germline gives CDR1 MNHEY, CDR2 SVGAGI. CDR3 length: 15 residues. J lost 4 bases, V lost 5 bases, and 8 bases had no gene match. The CDR3 loop is CASSVSGTGLYGYTF. In nucleotides, the CDR3 is TGTGCCAGCAGTGTCTCCGGGACAGGGCTCTATGGCTACACCTTC.

This clone is a singleton in its sample. V is TRBV5-1 and J is TRBJ1-1; D is unresolved. CDR1 and CDR2 from the germline V gene are SGHRS and YFSETQ. V was trimmed by 0 bases and J by 3 bases, leaving 15 bases between them. This CDR3 has 16 amino acids. CDR3 in DNA: TGCGCCAGCAGCTTGGCCAGGCGGGGTCGGGACACTGAAGCTTTCTTT. Amino acids: CASSLARRGRDTEAFF.

The chain combines TRBV4-2 with TRBJ2-7, with 11 bases fitting TRBD2. The CDR3 covers 15 residues. V gave up 1 base and J gave up 2 bases; unmatched junction bases: 1. Germline V gives CDR1 LGHNA, CDR2 YNFKEQ. The CDR3 DNA reads as TGTGCCAGCAGCCAAGGACTAGCGGGAACCTACGAGCAGTACTTC. Amino acid sequence: CASSQGLAGTYEQYF.

The chain joins TRBV5-8 to TRBJ2-7, with D maybe TRBD1 (6 bases). Looked up from germline, CDR1 is SGHTS and CDR2 is YDEGEE. The CDR3 spans 14 residues. V was pared by 7 bases and J by 0 bases, with 14 bases between. The CDR3 nucleotides read TGTGCCAGCGACCGACAGGCGTTCTCCTACGAGCAGTACTTC. It yields the protein CASDRQAFSYEQYF. Drawing the rest from reference TRBV5-8 and TRBJ2-7, the complete variable domain is EAGVTQSPTHLIKTRGQQATLRCSPISGHTSVYWYQQALGLGLQFLLWYDEGEERNRGNFPPRFSGRQFPNYSSELNVNALELEDSALYLCASDRQAFSYEQYFGPGTRLTVT.

V gene TRBV7-9 combines with J gene TRBJ2-7, with 9 nucleotides matching TRBD1. CDR1 and CDR2 (germline): SEHNR, FQNEAQ (reference sequence). The CDR3 runs to 14 residues. The ends lost 3 bases at V and 9 bases at J; junction bases unmatched: 9. The CDR3 DNA follows: TGTGCCAGCAGCTTCATCGGGACAGGGATGGGGCAGTACTTC. Translated: CASSFIGTGMGQYF. The full variable domain, rest sourced from reference TRBV7-9 and TRBJ2-7, is DTGVSQNPRHKITKRGQNVTFRCDPISEHNRLYWYRQTLGQGPEFLTYFQNEAQLEKSRLLSDRFSAERPKGSFSTLEIQRTEQGDSAMYLCASSFIGTGMGQYFGPGTRLTVT.

This chain joins TRBV11-3 and TRBJ2-1; the D is unclear. Germline assignment: CDR1 SGHNT and CDR2 YENEEA. Trimming took 4 bases from V and 6 from J, leaving 19 bases between them. The CDR3 has 16 amino acids. The CDR3 DNA reads as TGTGCCAGCAGCTCGCCCCCAGGATATCGATCCAATGAGCAGTTCTTC. Protein product: CASSSPPGYRSNEQFF.

This clone was observed once. The chain recombines TRBV6-4 with TRBJ1-4, with D uncertain. V was clipped by 7 bases and J by 5 bases, with 11 bases between them. This CDR3 spans 13 amino acids. Germline V gene sequence: CDR1 MRHNA, CDR2 SNTAGT. The CDR3 spells CASTRQTNEKLFF. The CDR3 DNA sequence: TGTGCCAGCACGCGACAAACGAATGAAAAACTGTTTTTT.

The rearrangement joins TRBV9 to TRBJ2-4; 9 bases map to TRBD1. Germline lookup yields CDR1 SGDLS and CDR2 YYNGEE. The junction had 10 bases not matched to a gene; V was cut back by 4 bases and J by 8 bases. The CDR3 covers 15 residues. The CDR3 DNA sequence: TGTGCCAGCAGCTCACAGGGGGCCGGGTCGGACATTCAGTACTTC. It encodes CASSSQGAGSDIQYF.

The V and J genes are TRBV6-1 and TRBJ2-3; no clear D. The CDR3 extends over 14 amino acids. From germline, CDR1 is MNHNS and CDR2 SASEGT. The CDR3, as DNA: TGTGCTCCCAAGATCATCTCAAGCACAGATACGCAGTATTTT. Its protein product is CAPKIISSTDTQYF.